The rows below give T cell receptor beta chains drawn from one sample of a study of spatial heterogeneity in lung cancer. One entry per CDR3 protein, called by TCRdb with MiXCR from the 5' RACE reads. The sample lists about 120,000 distinct CDR3 sequences; 12% were seen once. The input for sequencing was PBMCs, taken at follow-up. All receptors come from a male donor with early-stage non-small cell lung cancer. Both conserved end residues are part of each CDR3. The D gene is left open where the match is weak. Clone size is stated in some rows and not others, as once, few, many or a class when expanded.

cdr3_aa cdr3_nt j_call clone_size d_call v_call
CASTDKGQGPRGFYEQYF TGTGCCAGCACCGATAAGGGACAGGGTCCTCGCGGTTTCTACGAGCAGTACTTC TRBJ2-7 NA TRBD1 TRBV12-3/TRBV12-4
CASSQGDYNQPQHF TGTGCCAGCAGCCAAGGGGACTACAATCAGCCCCAGCATTTT TRBJ1-5 few NA TRBV4-2
CSVEGGARTEAFF TGCAGCGTTGAAGGTGGGGCGCGCACTGAAGCTTTCTTT TRBJ1-1 many NA TRBV29-1
CASSYAGRSGGELFF TGTGCCAGCAGTTACGCGGGACGGTCGGGCGGGGAGCTGTTTTTT TRBJ2-2 NA NA TRBV6-2/TRBV6-3
CAIRGTGSYNEQFF TGTGCCATCAGAGGGACAGGCTCCTACAATGAGCAGTTCTTC TRBJ2-1 NA TRBD1 TRBV10-3
CATSMMGAGVETQYF TGTGCCACCAGCATGATGGGGGCCGGAGTAGAGACCCAGTACTTC TRBJ2-5 many NA TRBV24-1
CASSQEITSGFPYEQYF TGCGCCAGCAGCCAAGAGATTACTAGCGGCTTCCCCTACGAGCAGTACTTC TRBJ2-7 few TRBD2 TRBV4-1
CSARDGHRGEAFF TGCAGTGCTAGAGATGGCCATCGAGGTGAAGCTTTCTTT TRBJ1-1 NA NA TRBV20-1
CASSYSGRGQETQYF TGTGCCAGCAGTTACTCGGGCAGGGGGCAAGAGACCCAGTACTTC TRBJ2-5 few TRBD1 TRBV6-5
CASSVGGVREPQHF TGTGCCAGCAGCGTAGGGGGGGTACGAGAGCCCCAGCATTTT TRBJ1-5 few NA TRBV9
CASSVEPGQGQETQYF TGTGCCAGCAGCGTAGAACCGGGACAGGGACAAGAGACCCAGTACTTC TRBJ2-5 many TRBD1 TRBV9
CASSQGPANYGYTF TGTGCCAGCAGTCAGGGGCCAGCTAACTATGGCTACACCTTC TRBJ1-2 few NA TRBV5-6
CASSDRRTDTQYF TGTGCCAGCAGTGATCGGAGGACAGATACGCAGTATTTT TRBJ2-3 many NA TRBV6-4
CASSAAGTRAGELFF TGTGCCAGCAGCGCGGCCGGGACTAGGGCCGGGGAGCTGTTTTTT TRBJ2-2 few TRBD2 TRBV9
CASSLFFSSYNEQFF TGTGCCAGCAGCTTGTTCTTCAGCTCCTACAATGAGCAGTTCTTC TRBJ2-1 NA NA TRBV7-2
CATSRQVAAYNEQFF TGTGCCACCAGCAGACAGGTGGCGGCCTACAATGAGCAGTTCTTC TRBJ2-1 many NA TRBV15
CASSHRDSNTGELFF TGTGCCAGCAGCCACCGGGACTCTAACACCGGGGAGCTGTTTTTT TRBJ2-2 NA NA TRBV7-7
CATMAPNSLYNEQFF TGTGCCACCATGGCGCCGAACTCCCTATACAATGAGCAGTTCTTC TRBJ2-1 NA NA TRBV24-1
CASSLPGGEQFF TGTGCCAGCAGTTTGCCGGGGGGGGAGCAGTTCTTC TRBJ2-1 many TRBD2 TRBV12-3/TRBV12-4
CASSSGTGGSEAFF TGTGCCAGCTCCTCCGGGACAGGGGGATCTGAAGCTTTCTTT TRBJ1-1 few TRBD1 TRBV3-1
CASSLAGGLQETQYF TGTGCCAGCAGCTTAGCGGGGGGGCTCCAAGAGACCCAGTACTTC TRBJ2-5 few NA TRBV7-6
CASSPIDRGETEQYF TGTGCCAGCAGCCCTATCGACAGGGGGGAAACCGAGCAGTACTTC TRBJ2-7 many TRBD1 TRBV5-6
CASSPQGQDTQYF TGTGCCAGCAGCCCACAGGGGCAAGATACGCAGTATTTT TRBJ2-3 NA TRBD1 TRBV7-2
CASSQDRGGRPNTEAFF TGTGCCAGCAGCCAAGATAGGGGTGGCAGACCGAACACTGAAGCTTTCTTT TRBJ1-1 NA NA TRBV4-2
CASSEGLISNQPQHF TGTGCCAGCTCAGAGGGGTTAATTAGCAATCAGCCCCAGCATTTT TRBJ1-5 NA NA TRBV18
CASSLAGGLDTQYF TGTGCCAGCAGTTTAGCGGGGGGCCTAGATACGCAGTATTTT TRBJ2-3 few TRBD2 TRBV28
CASSKWIDNEQFF TGTGCCAGTTCGAAATGGATCGACAATGAGCAGTTCTTC TRBJ2-1 few NA TRBV7-9
CASSQSGDYNEQFF TGTGCCAGCAGCCAAAGCGGGGACTACAATGAGCAGTTCTTC TRBJ2-1 many TRBD2 TRBV4-2
CASSPGTGTTSEKLFF TGCGCCAGCAGCCCCGGAACCGGGACGACGAGTGAAAAACTGTTTTTT TRBJ1-4 NA NA TRBV5-1
CASSGGENTGELFF TGCGCCAGCAGTGGTGGAGAGAACACCGGGGAGCTGTTTTTT TRBJ2-2 few NA TRBV10-1
CASSPPPQNQETQYF TGTGCCAGCTCACCACCCCCACAGAACCAAGAGACCCAGTACTTC TRBJ2-5 NA NA TRBV18
CASTSRETQYF TGTGCCAGCACCTCGAGGGAGACCCAGTACTTC TRBJ2-5 NA NA TRBV27
CASSRRTGPWNEQFF TGTGCCAGCAGCCGTCGGACAGGGCCTTGGAATGAGCAGTTCTTC TRBJ2-1 many TRBD1 TRBV7-2
CTSSPLGTSGAGTDTQYF TGCACCAGCAGCCCTCTAGGAACTAGCGGGGCCGGCACAGATACGCAGTATTTT TRBJ2-3 many NA TRBV1
CASSANTYNEQFF TGTGCCAGCAGTGCGAACACCTACAATGAGCAGTTCTTC TRBJ2-1 NA NA TRBV7-3
CASSWAYQETQYF TGCGCCAGCAGCTGGGCATACCAAGAGACCCAGTACTTC TRBJ2-5 few NA TRBV5-1
CASSPPPNTEAFF TGTGCCAGCAGCCCCCCACCAAACACTGAAGCTTTCTTT TRBJ1-1 NA NA TRBV7-2
CASSPPSGNEQFF TGTGCCAGCAGCCCCCCGAGCGGCAATGAGCAGTTCTTC TRBJ2-1 NA NA TRBV11-2
CASSLYSTSYNEQFF TGTGCCAGCAGCTTATACTCGACCTCCTACAATGAGCAGTTCTTC TRBJ2-1 few NA TRBV11-3
CASTGGGTGANVLTF TGTGCCAGCACCGGCGGGGGGACTGGGGCCAACGTCCTGACTTTC TRBJ2-6 many TRBD2 TRBV25-1
CASSEGIGNQPQHF TGTGCCAGCAGCGAGGGAATTGGCAATCAGCCCCAGCATTTT TRBJ1-5 many NA TRBV9
CASTPPGVKTEAFF TGTGCCAGCACCCCCCCAGGGGTTAAAACTGAAGCTTTCTTT TRBJ1-1 few NA TRBV6-6
CASSFSAYNEQFF TGCGCCAGCAGTTTTAGCGCCTACAATGAGCAGTTCTTC TRBJ2-1 NA NA TRBV10-2
CASSLARGSPYEQYF TGTGCCAGCAGCTTAGCGAGAGGATCCCCCTACGAGCAGTACTTC TRBJ2-7 many NA TRBV7-2
CALEQAMNTEAFF TGTGCCCTCGAACAAGCCATGAACACTGAAGCTTTCTTT TRBJ1-1 many NA TRBV6-6
CASSYAWDRVSDEQYF TGTGCCAGCAGTTACGCCTGGGACAGGGTTTCGGACGAGCAGTACTTC TRBJ2-7 few TRBD1 TRBV6-5
CASSRRGGKDNEQFF TGTGCCAGCAGCCGGCGGGGGGGCAAGGACAATGAGCAGTTCTTC TRBJ2-1 many TRBD2 TRBV7-2
CASSLRTRRGNQPQHF TGTGCCAGCAGTTTAAGGACCAGGCGGGGCAATCAGCCCCAGCATTTT TRBJ1-5 NA NA TRBV28
CATSGTADTDTQYF TGTGCCACCAGTGGGACCGCTGACACAGATACGCAGTATTTT TRBJ2-3 few NA TRBV24-1
CASSLRRSSYEQYF TGTGCCAGCAGTCTCAGGAGGAGCTCCTACGAGCAGTACTTC TRBJ2-7 few NA TRBV12-3/TRBV12-4
CASSKGSGHLQETQYF TGTGCCAGCAGCAAAGGATCGGGACACCTCCAAGAGACCCAGTACTTC TRBJ2-5 NA NA TRBV21-1
CASFRQGYTGELFF TGTGCCAGCTTTAGGCAGGGATACACCGGGGAGCTGTTTTTT TRBJ2-2 few NA TRBV28
CSARLAGAHNQPQHF TGCAGTGCTAGACTAGCTGGGGCTCACAATCAGCCCCAGCATTTT TRBJ1-5 few NA TRBV20-1